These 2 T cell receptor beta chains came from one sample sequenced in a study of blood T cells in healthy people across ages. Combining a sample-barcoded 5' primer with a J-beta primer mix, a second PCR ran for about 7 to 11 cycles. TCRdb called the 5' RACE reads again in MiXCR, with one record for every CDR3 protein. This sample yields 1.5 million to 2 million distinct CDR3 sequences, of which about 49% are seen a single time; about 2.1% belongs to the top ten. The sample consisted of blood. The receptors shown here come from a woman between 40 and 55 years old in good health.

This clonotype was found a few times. Written as DNA, the CDR3 is TGTGCCAGCAGTCACGCCCAGGGGGCGTTTAGGGATACGCAGTATTTT. This sequence encodes CASSHAQGAFRDTQYF. V and J are TRBV12-3 or TRBV12-4 and TRBJ2-3; 8 bases align to TRBD1. Germline trimming cut 5 bases from V and 6 bases from J; bases unmatched to any gene: 13. The CDR3 has 16 residues.

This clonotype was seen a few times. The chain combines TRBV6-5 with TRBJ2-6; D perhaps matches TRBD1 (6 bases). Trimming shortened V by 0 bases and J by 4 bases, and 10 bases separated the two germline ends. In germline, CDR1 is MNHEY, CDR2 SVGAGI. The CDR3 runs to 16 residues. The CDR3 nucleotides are TGTGCCAGCAGTTACTCGAGGGGGTACGGGGCCAACGTCCTGACTTTC. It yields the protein CASSYSRGYGANVLTF.